This is a list of T cell receptor beta chains from one sample in a study of blood T cell repertoires in COVID-19. This table comes from immunoSEQ multiplex PCR, and its TCRdb copy is limited to in-frame clones, with some not included. The table records about 200,000 clones, approximately 78% of them present only once. The sequenced sample consisted of peripheral blood. These receptors all come from a woman aged 70-85 years with COVID-19, enrolled during active disease. Both conserved end residues are part of each CDR3. Fields, in order: D gene, V gene, clone size, J gene, CDR3 DNA, CDR3 protein. A D gene is named only where the DNA matches it firmly. Clone size is given for some rows only: seen once, a few or many times, or a class if the clone is expanded.

d_call: TRBD2
v_call: TRBV28
clone_size: -
j_call: TRBJ2-5
cdr3_nt: TGTGCCAGCAGTTTAGGGGGGACTAACCAAGAGACCCAGTACTTC
cdr3_aa: CASSLGGTNQETQYF

d_call: TRBD2
v_call: TRBV10-3
clone_size: once
j_call: TRBJ2-6
cdr3_nt: TGTGCCATCAGTGCGCGGGGGACCGGGGCCAACGTCCTGACTTTC
cdr3_aa: CAISARGTGANVLTF

d_call: -
v_call: TRBV6-2/TRBV6-3
clone_size: -
j_call: TRBJ2-5
cdr3_nt: TGTGCCAGCAGTTACCCGGACTTTCAAGAGACCCAGTACTTC
cdr3_aa: CASSYPDFQETQYF

d_call: -
v_call: TRBV5-1
clone_size: -
j_call: TRBJ1-4
cdr3_nt: TGCGCCAGCAGCTTGGAACGGGGAAATGAAAAACTGTTTTTT
cdr3_aa: CASSLERGNEKLFF

d_call: TRBD2
v_call: TRBV5-4
clone_size: -
j_call: TRBJ2-2
cdr3_nt: TGTGCCAGCAGCTTGGGGGGACTAGCGGGAGAGAACGGGGAGCTGTTTTTT
cdr3_aa: CASSLGGLAGENGELFF

d_call: TRBD2
v_call: TRBV24-1
clone_size: -
j_call: TRBJ2-1
cdr3_nt: TGTGCCACCAGTCTCATGGGGGGGGGAAGGCGATTCTTC
cdr3_aa: CATSLMGGGRRFF

d_call: TRBD1
v_call: TRBV24-1
clone_size: -
j_call: TRBJ2-2
cdr3_nt: TGTGCCACCACAGCAGGGGGTAACACCGGGGAGCTGTTTTTT
cdr3_aa: CATTAGGNTGELFF

d_call: -
v_call: TRBV11-2
clone_size: -
j_call: TRBJ2-7
cdr3_nt: TGTGCCAGCAGCTTAGGGCGGGACTCCTACGAGCAGTACTTC
cdr3_aa: CASSLGRDSYEQYF

d_call: TRBD1
v_call: TRBV24-1
clone_size: -
j_call: TRBJ1-5
cdr3_nt: TGTGCCACCAGTGATGTGAGGACAGGGGTGAATCAGCCCCAGCATTTT
cdr3_aa: CATSDVRTGVNQPQHF

d_call: -
v_call: TRBV29-1
clone_size: many
j_call: TRBJ2-7
cdr3_nt: TGCAGCGCGACTGACACGAAGGCCTACGAGCAGTACTTC
cdr3_aa: CSATDTKAYEQYF

d_call: -
v_call: TRBV28
clone_size: -
j_call: TRBJ1-5
cdr3_nt: TGTGCCAGCAGTCCCCCTCCGACCCCGAGGGGGAATCAGCCCCAGCATTTT
cdr3_aa: CASSPPPTPRGNQPQHF

d_call: -
v_call: TRBV9
clone_size: -
j_call: TRBJ2-1
cdr3_nt: TGTGCCAGCAGCGTAGTCGGAGGAGAGGGAGTCCAGCAGTTCTTC
cdr3_aa: CASSVVGGEGVQQFF

d_call: TRBD1
v_call: TRBV6-5
clone_size: -
j_call: TRBJ1-5
cdr3_nt: TGTGCCAGCAAGGGGGGACAGGGATGGGATCAGCCCCAGCATTTT
cdr3_aa: CASKGGQGWDQPQHF

d_call: TRBD1
v_call: TRBV6-5
clone_size: -
j_call: TRBJ1-2
cdr3_nt: TGTGCCAGCAGTTCTGGACAGGTGGGATATGGCTACACCTTC
cdr3_aa: CASSSGQVGYGYTF

d_call: -
v_call: TRBV13
clone_size: few
j_call: TRBJ1-1
cdr3_nt: TGTGCCAGCAAGGGGCTGAACACTGAAGCTTTCTTT
cdr3_aa: CASKGLNTEAFF

d_call: -
v_call: TRBV20-1
clone_size: -
j_call: TRBJ2-7
cdr3_nt: TGCAGTGCTAGTCTTTTCGACGAGCAGTACTTC
cdr3_aa: CSASLFDEQYF

d_call: TRBD1
v_call: TRBV6-5
clone_size: -
j_call: TRBJ1-2
cdr3_nt: TGTGCCAGCAGCCCAGGACAGGGCTTCTATGGCTACACCTTC
cdr3_aa: CASSPGQGFYGYTF

d_call: -
v_call: TRBV18
clone_size: few
j_call: TRBJ2-7
cdr3_nt: TGTGCCAGCTCTGTTGCGGAAGAGCAGTACTTC
cdr3_aa: CASSVAEEQYF

d_call: -
v_call: TRBV6-6
clone_size: -
j_call: TRBJ2-1
cdr3_nt: TGTGCCAGCAATTTACTGGGGGGATCAGGTGAGCAGTTCTTC
cdr3_aa: CASNLLGGSGEQFF

d_call: -
v_call: TRBV4-1
clone_size: few
j_call: TRBJ2-5
cdr3_nt: TGCGCCAGCAGCCAAGATAGGCGGGACCGGGAGACCCAGTACTTC
cdr3_aa: CASSQDRRDRETQYF

d_call: -
v_call: TRBV18
clone_size: -
j_call: TRBJ1-2
cdr3_nt: TGTGCCAGCTCACCTAGAGAGGTTAACTATGGCTACACCTTC
cdr3_aa: CASSPREVNYGYTF

d_call: TRBD1
v_call: TRBV7-2
clone_size: -
j_call: TRBJ2-5
cdr3_nt: TGTGCCAGCAGCGGAGGGACAGGGCAGAAAGAGACCCAGTACTTC
cdr3_aa: CASSGGTGQKETQYF

d_call: -
v_call: TRBV12-3/TRBV12-4
clone_size: -
j_call: TRBJ1-5
cdr3_nt: TGTGCCAGCAGTTTAGCAGAGAATCAGCCCCAGCATTTT
cdr3_aa: CASSLAENQPQHF

d_call: -
v_call: TRBV7-2
clone_size: once
j_call: TRBJ2-1
cdr3_nt: TGTGCCAGCAGCCCTAGTTACAATGAGCAGTTCTTC
cdr3_aa: CASSPSYNEQFF

d_call: TRBD1
v_call: TRBV10-2
clone_size: -
j_call: TRBJ1-4
cdr3_nt: TGCGCCAGCAATAGACAGGGTGGGATTGAAAAACTGTTTTTT
cdr3_aa: CASNRQGGIEKLFF

d_call: -
v_call: TRBV5-8
clone_size: -
j_call: TRBJ2-7
cdr3_nt: TGTGCCAGCAGTCGACCGACAGGTATGAGTTACGAGCAGTACTTC
cdr3_aa: CASSRPTGMSYEQYF

d_call: -
v_call: TRBV18
clone_size: -
j_call: TRBJ1-4
cdr3_nt: TGTGCCAGCTCACCACTGGGGGCGGAAAAACTGTTTTTT
cdr3_aa: CASSPLGAEKLFF

d_call: -
v_call: TRBV7-2
clone_size: -
j_call: TRBJ2-7
cdr3_nt: TGTGCCAGCAGCTTTAGACCCCAGGGAAGCGCCTACGAGCAGTACTTC
cdr3_aa: CASSFRPQGSAYEQYF

d_call: TRBD1
v_call: TRBV9
clone_size: -
j_call: TRBJ2-7
cdr3_nt: TGTGCCAGCAGCGCTTCGACAGGGGCCGACGAGCAGTACTTC
cdr3_aa: CASSASTGADEQYF

d_call: TRBD2
v_call: TRBV6-2/TRBV6-3
clone_size: -
j_call: TRBJ2-5
cdr3_nt: TGTGCCAGCAGCCCACTAGCGTATGAGGGTGGGGAGACCCAGTACTTC
cdr3_aa: CASSPLAYEGGETQYF

d_call: TRBD2
v_call: TRBV11-2
clone_size: -
j_call: TRBJ2-5
cdr3_nt: TGTGCCAGCAGCTTGTCTAGCGGGAGTTTAGTAGGGGAGACCCAGTACTTC
cdr3_aa: CASSLSSGSLVGETQYF

d_call: TRBD1
v_call: TRBV2
clone_size: -
j_call: TRBJ2-7
cdr3_nt: TGTGCCAGCAGTTTCTCCGGACAGGGCTACGAGCAGTACTTC
cdr3_aa: CASSFSGQGYEQYF

d_call: -
v_call: TRBV19
clone_size: -
j_call: TRBJ2-1
cdr3_nt: TGTGCCAGTAGTATGAGTGGTCTAGGAGCCAATGAGCAGTTCTTC
cdr3_aa: CASSMSGLGANEQFF

d_call: -
v_call: TRBV21-1
clone_size: -
j_call: TRBJ1-5
cdr3_nt: TGTGCCAGCAGCAAGCCCGCAGGAAACTCTTCTAGGGGATATCAGCCCCAGCATTTT
cdr3_aa: CASSKPAGNSSRGYQPQHF

d_call: TRBD2
v_call: TRBV18
clone_size: -
j_call: TRBJ2-5
cdr3_nt: TGTGCCAGCACCCAGACTAGCAACCAAGAGACCCAGTACTTC
cdr3_aa: CASTQTSNQETQYF